This paragraph covers one T cell receptor beta chain sequence. Its matching antigen is unknown. The germline V and J ends were trimmed by 3 bases and 4 bases, with 11 bases remaining between them. The CDR3 runs to 14 residues. The germline gives CDR1 SGHRS, CDR2 YFSETQ. Healthy donors of bone marrow made up the group. The source of the sample is a study of cytomegalovirus exposure and HLA in healthy donors. About the study: An earlier analysis identified under 130 million unique TCR beta sequences in about 170 million T cells.

Study outcomes and limitations: The investigators catalogued 164 TCR beta chains as cytomegalovirus-associated.

Primers: 60 Vbeta forward and 13 Jbeta reverse. As processed by the authors: Later, 80 million or so unique TCR beta chains were counted in an analysis, and about 12 million of them were shared. Libraries were prepared by immunoSEQ multiplex PCR; TCRdb keeps only in-frame clonotypes and omits some of them. V, J and clone size derive from that table, while D and trimming were established from the DNA sequence. The sample has about 190,000 clones; about nine tenths are singletons. Input material: PBMCs. This rearrangement joins TRBV5-1 to TRBJ2-1; possible D gene TRBD1, 6 bases. This receptor was identified in a boy aged 2 to 9 in good health and CMV-seronegative. The CDR3 region is CASSSAGAYNEQFF. For the CDR3, the DNA is TGCGCCAGCAGCTCCGCAGGGGCATACAATGAGCAGTTCTTC.